What follows are 14 T cell receptor beta chains derived from one specimen sequenced in a study of blood T cells in healthy people across ages. It was with a sample-barcoded 5' primer and a J-beta primer mix that a second PCR of about 6 to 12 cycles was run. In TCRdb, the 5' RACE reads were re-called with MiXCR into one record per CDR3 protein. The sample has 800,000 to 900,000 distinct CDR3 sequences; around 62% are singletons. The sample taken for sequencing was blood. The receptor set was obtained from a man aged 25 to 40 in good health.

This clonotype was seen many times. The J gene is TRBJ2-5, the V gene TRBV10-3; D unresolved. CDR1 is ENHRY and CDR2 is SYGVKD in the germline V gene. The CDR3 totals 15 residues. With 2 bases removed from V and 1 base from J, the gap between germline ends came to 11 bases. Here the CDR3 DNA reads TGTGCCATCAGTGAGGGAAGACGGACCCAAGAGACCCAGTACTTC. Protein sequence: CAISEGRRTQETQYF.

This clonotype was recorded a few times. The CDR3 sequence: CSARSRTGYEQYF. CDR3 sequence (DNA): TGCAGTGCTAGATCCCGGACGGGTTACGAGCAGTACTTC. This chain connects TRBV20-1 to TRBJ2-5; D gene uncertain. The DNA end is more similar to TRBJ2-7, so the J call may be wrong. Germline assignment: CDR1 DFQATT and CDR2 SNEGSKA (reference sequence). This CDR3 spans 13 amino acids.

This clonotype was seen only a few times. The CDR3 region has the DNA TGCAGTGCTGGGCGGGGGGGGATAGATACGCAGTATTTT. Amino acids: CSAGRGGIDTQYF. The V gene is TRBV20-1, the J gene TRBJ2-3; 9 bases map to TRBD2. Germline V CDR1 and CDR2: DFQATT, SNEGSKA (reference sequence). The CDR3 sequence is 13 residues long. Germline trimming cut 5 bases from V and 5 bases from J; bases unmatched to any gene: 5.

About this clonotype: A junction boundary mismatches the germline segment, possibly from a read error. The rearrangement links TRBV28 to TRBJ1-1; D is unresolved. CDR3 length equals 14 residues. Germline V gene data show CDR1 as MDHEN and CDR2 as SYDVKM. CDR3 region: CASSSLGVKTEAFF. For the CDR3, the DNA is TGTGCCAGCAGTTCTCTTGGGGTGAAGACTGAAGCTTTCTTT.

The chain has TRBV12-3 or TRBV12-4 and TRBJ1-2; D may be TRBD1 (6 bases). The CDR3 sequence is 13 residues long. V dropped 6 bases and J dropped 10 bases, with 18 bases sitting between them. The CDR3 nucleotides read TGTGCCAGCAGCCTGTCATGGGGGCATGACTACACCTTC. As protein: CASSLSWGHDYTF.

This chain links TRBV6-1 with TRBJ2-4; perhaps TRBD1 as D (5 bases). V dropped 1 base and J dropped 2 bases, with 15 bases sitting between them. The CDR3 covers 17 residues. The germline V gene encodes CDR1 MNHNS and CDR2 SASEGT. The CDR3 DNA reads as TGTGCCAGCAGTGAAGGGGGCCTGGGGATCTCCAAAAACATTCAGTACTTC. It yields the protein CASSEGGLGISKNIQYF.

This clonotype came up a few times. The J gene is TRBJ2-5, the V gene TRBV7-3; 12 bases are shared with TRBD2. Germline V gene data show CDR1 as SGHTA and CDR2 as FQGTGA. This CDR3 contains 16 residues. The V gene end was trimmed by 1 base and the J gene end by 5 bases; junction bases not matched to a gene: 5. CDR3 residues: CASSLNLAGGRETQYF. CDR3 nucleotide sequence: TGTGCCAGCAGCTTAAATCTAGCGGGGGGGCGGGAGACCCAGTACTTC.

The chain is built from TRBV20-1 and TRBJ2-1; possibly TRBD2 for D (7 bases). The CDR3 length is 14 residues. Trimming removed 3 bases from V and 5 bases from J, with 14 bases in between. Germline CDR1 reads DFQATT; CDR2 reads SNEGSKA (reference sequence). CDR3 in DNA: TGCAGTGCTAGGAGCGGGGAGGGGGACAATGAGCAGTTCTTC. Translating gives CSARSGEGDNEQFF.

The chain has TRBV29-1 and TRBJ1-4, with 8 positions matching TRBD1. Germline values: CDR1 SQVTM, CDR2 ANQGSEA. This CDR3 spans 14 amino acids. With 2 bases clipped from V and 6 bases from J, the junction kept 5 bases outside the gene matches. This chain's CDR3 is CSVERTGSDEKLFF. CDR3 DNA sequence: TGCAGCGTTGAACGGACAGGGTCGGATGAAAAACTGTTTTTT.

The chain combines TRBV28 with TRBJ2-3, with D perhaps matching TRBD1 (5 bases). CDR1 MDHEN and CDR2 SYDVKM come from the germline V gene. The CDR3 runs 14 residues. With 7 bases removed from V and 0 bases from J, the gap between germline ends came to 11 bases. The CDR3 nucleotides read TGTGCCAGCACTACGACAGCCAGCACAGATACGCAGTATTTT. Its translation: CASTTTASTDTQYF.

The chain carries TRBV7-2 and TRBJ2-3; 12 nucleotides match TRBD2. After removal of 4 bases from V and 5 bases from J, the junction contained 10 bases not matched to a gene. The V gene's germline CDR1 is SGHTA and CDR2 FQGNSA. The CDR3 has 17 amino acids. The CDR3 DNA follows: TGTGCCAGCAGCTCTAATCTAGCGGGGGGGCTCGGAGATACGCAGTATTTT. It yields the protein CASSSNLAGGLGDTQYF.

This clonotype was seen only a few times. CDR3 DNA sequence: TGTGCCAGCAGTTTTTGGTCAGGGGGCTACGAGCAGTACTTC. Translated: CASSFWSGGYEQYF. The genes are TRBV12-3 or TRBV12-4 and TRBJ2-5; 7 bases map to TRBD1. The DNA end favors TRBJ2-7, so the J call may be wrong. The CDR3 runs 14 residues.

The gene calls are TRBV7-9 and TRBJ2-1, with TRBD2 as a possible D gene (5 bases). Looked up from germline, CDR1 is SEHNR and CDR2 is FQNEAQ (reference sequence). This CDR3 spans 12 amino acids. The V end lost 5 bases, the J end lost 8 bases, and 10 bases lay between the germline ends. CDR3 in DNA: TGTGCCAGCAGCCTGAGTAGCGATGAGCAGTTCTTC. Translated, it gives CASSLSSDEQFF.

V usage is TRBV7-3 and J usage is TRBJ2-1; D might be TRBD1 (6 bases). V gave up 0 bases and J gave up 3 bases, with 12 bases separating them. The germline CDR1 and CDR2 sequences are SGHTA and FQGTGA. This CDR3 contains 16 residues. The CDR3 region is CASSLTGVQGYNEQFF. CDR3 nucleotide sequence: TGTGCCAGCAGCTTAACGGGGGTACAGGGCTACAATGAGCAGTTCTTC. The whole variable domain, remainder taken from reference TRBV7-3 and TRBJ2-1, is GAGVSQTPSNKVTEKGKYVELRCDPISGHTALYWYRQSLGQGPEFLIYFQGTGAADDSGLPNDRFFAVRPEGSVSTLKIQRTERGDSAVYLCASSLTGVQGYNEQFFGPGTRLTVL.